This T cell receptor (beta chain) was sequenced for a study of siplizumab effects on memory and regulatory T cells. The CDR3 has 15 residues. The germline V and J ends were trimmed by 2 bases and 0 bases, with 8 bases remaining between them. Germline lookup yields CDR1 MNHNS and CDR2 SASEGT. Study-wide results and limits: In unstimulated cells, naive T cells appeared more diverse than memory T cells and seemed major alloresponse contributors.

Clones were sequenced by immunoSEQ multiplex PCR, and TCRdb holds only the in-frame ones, with some missing. Among 70,000 to 100,000 clones listed, roughly 96% were seen once. Regarding this clone: The antigen is unknown.

The V and J genes are TRBV6-1 and TRBJ1-5; D call uncertain. This clonotype was obtained from a human donor in good health. The material sequenced was naive CD4+ T cells sorted from blood. This CDR3 is CASSESGYSNQPQHF. The CDR3 nucleotides are TGTGCCAGCAGTGAATCGGGGTATAGCAATCAGCCCCAGCATTTT.